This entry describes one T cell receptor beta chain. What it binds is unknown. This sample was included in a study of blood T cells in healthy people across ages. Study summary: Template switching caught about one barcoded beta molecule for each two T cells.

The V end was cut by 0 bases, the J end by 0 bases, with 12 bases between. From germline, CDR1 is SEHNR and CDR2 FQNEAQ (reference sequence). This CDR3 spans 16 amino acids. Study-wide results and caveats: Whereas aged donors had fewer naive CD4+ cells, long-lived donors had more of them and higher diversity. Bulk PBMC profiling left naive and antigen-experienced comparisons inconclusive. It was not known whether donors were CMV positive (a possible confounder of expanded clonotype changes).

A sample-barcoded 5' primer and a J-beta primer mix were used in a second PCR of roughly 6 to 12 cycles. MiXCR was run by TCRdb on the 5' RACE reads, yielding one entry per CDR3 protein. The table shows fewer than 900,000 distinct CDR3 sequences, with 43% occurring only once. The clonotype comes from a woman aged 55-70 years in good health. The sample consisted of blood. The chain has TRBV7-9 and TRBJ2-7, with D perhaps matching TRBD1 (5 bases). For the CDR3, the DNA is TGTGCCAGCAGCTTAGCTTCACGACAGAGCTCCTACGAGCAGTACTTC. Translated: CASSLASRQSSYEQYF.